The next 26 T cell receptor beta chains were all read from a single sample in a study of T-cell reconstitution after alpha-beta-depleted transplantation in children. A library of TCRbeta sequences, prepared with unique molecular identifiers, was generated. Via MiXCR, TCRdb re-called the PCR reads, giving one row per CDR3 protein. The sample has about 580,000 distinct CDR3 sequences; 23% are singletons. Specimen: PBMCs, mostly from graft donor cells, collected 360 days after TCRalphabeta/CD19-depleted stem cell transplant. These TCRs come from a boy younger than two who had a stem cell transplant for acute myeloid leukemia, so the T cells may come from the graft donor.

The CDR3, as DNA: TGTGCCAGCAAGAGAGACGGTGGGAATGAAAAACTGTTTTTT. This gives the protein CASKRDGGNEKLFF. The chain recombines TRBV12-3 or TRBV12-4 with TRBJ1-4, with no clear D. CDR3 length equals 14 residues. Trimming took off 7 bases at V and 5 bases at J, with 14 bases between the two ends.

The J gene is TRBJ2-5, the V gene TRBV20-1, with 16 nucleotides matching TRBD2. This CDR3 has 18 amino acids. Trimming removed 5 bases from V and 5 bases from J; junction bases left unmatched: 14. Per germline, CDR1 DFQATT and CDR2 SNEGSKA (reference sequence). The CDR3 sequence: CSARGTSGGATLWETQYF. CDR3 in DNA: TGCAGTGCTCGGGGGACTAGCGGGGGGGCGACCCTTTGGGAGACCCAGTACTTC.

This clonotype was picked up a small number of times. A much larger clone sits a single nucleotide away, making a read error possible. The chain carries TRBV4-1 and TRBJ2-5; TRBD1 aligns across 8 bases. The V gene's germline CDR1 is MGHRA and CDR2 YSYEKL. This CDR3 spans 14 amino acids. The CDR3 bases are TGCGCCAGCAGCCCGGGGACAGGAGAAGAGGCCCAGTACTTC. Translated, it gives CASSPGTGEEAQYF.

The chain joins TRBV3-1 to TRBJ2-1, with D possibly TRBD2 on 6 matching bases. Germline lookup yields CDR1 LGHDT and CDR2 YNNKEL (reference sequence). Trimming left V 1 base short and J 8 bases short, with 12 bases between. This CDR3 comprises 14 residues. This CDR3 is CASSQGDSYDEQFF. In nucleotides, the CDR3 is TGTGCCAGCAGCCAAGGGGACTCATACGATGAGCAGTTCTTC.

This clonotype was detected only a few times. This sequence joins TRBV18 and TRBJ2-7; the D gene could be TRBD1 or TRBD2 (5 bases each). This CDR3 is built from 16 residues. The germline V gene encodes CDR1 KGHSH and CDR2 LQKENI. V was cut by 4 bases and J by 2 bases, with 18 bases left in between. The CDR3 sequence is CASSQNAGSSTYEQYF. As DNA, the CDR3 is TGTGCCAGCTCACAAAATGCAGGGAGTTCTACCTACGAGCAGTACTTC.

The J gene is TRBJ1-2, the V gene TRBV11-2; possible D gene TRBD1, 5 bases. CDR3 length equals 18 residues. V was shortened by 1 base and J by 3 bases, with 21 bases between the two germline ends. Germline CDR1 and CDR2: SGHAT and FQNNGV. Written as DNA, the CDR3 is TGTGCCAGCAGCTTAGTGGGCTCGTCAGGGACGTCCTACTATGGCTACACCTTC. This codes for CASSLVGSSGTSYYGYTF.

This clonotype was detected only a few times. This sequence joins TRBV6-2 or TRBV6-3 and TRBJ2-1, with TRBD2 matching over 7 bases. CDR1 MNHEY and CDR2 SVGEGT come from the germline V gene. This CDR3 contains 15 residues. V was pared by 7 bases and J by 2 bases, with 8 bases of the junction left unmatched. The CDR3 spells CASIPAGWAYNEQFF. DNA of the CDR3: TGTGCCAGCATTCCAGCGGGGTGGGCCTACAATGAGCAGTTCTTC.

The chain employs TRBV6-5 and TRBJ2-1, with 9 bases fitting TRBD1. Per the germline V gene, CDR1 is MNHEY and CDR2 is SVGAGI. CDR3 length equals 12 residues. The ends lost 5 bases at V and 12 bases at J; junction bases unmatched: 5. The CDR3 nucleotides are TGTGCCAGCAGTCGGGACAGGGAGGGGCAGTTCTTC. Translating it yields CASSRDREGQFF.

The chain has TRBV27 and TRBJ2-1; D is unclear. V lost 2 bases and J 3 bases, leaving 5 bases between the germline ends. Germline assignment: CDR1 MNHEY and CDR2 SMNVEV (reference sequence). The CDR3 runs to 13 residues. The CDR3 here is CASSLAYYNEQFF. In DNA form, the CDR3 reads TGTGCCAGCAGTTTAGCCTACTACAATGAGCAGTTCTTC.

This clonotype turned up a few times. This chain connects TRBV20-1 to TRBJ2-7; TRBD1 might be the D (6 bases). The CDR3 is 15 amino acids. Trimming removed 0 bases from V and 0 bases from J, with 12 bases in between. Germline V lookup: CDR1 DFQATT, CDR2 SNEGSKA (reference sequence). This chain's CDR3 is CSARDYRESSYEQYV. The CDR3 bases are TGCAGTGCTAGAGATTACAGGGAGAGCTCCTACGAGCAGTACGTC.

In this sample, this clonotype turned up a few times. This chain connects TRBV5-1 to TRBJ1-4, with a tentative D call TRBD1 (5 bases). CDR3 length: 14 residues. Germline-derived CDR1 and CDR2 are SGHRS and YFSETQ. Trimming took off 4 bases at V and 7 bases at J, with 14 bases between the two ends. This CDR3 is CASSPQGTIEKLFF. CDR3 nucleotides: TGCGCCAGCAGCCCCCAAGGGACCATTGAAAAACTGTTTTTT.

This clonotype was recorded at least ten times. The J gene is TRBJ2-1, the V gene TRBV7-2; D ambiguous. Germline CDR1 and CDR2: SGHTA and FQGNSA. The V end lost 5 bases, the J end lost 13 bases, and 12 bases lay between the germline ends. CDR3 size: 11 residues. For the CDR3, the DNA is TGTGCCAGCAGCGCCACAGTAGAACAGTTCTTC. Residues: CASSATVEQFF.

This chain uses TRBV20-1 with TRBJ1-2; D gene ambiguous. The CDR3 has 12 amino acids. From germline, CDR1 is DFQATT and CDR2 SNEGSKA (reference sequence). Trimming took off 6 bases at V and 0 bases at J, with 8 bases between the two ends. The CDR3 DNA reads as TGCAGTGCATCAGTTTCTAACTATGGCTACACCTTC. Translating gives CSASVSNYGYTF.

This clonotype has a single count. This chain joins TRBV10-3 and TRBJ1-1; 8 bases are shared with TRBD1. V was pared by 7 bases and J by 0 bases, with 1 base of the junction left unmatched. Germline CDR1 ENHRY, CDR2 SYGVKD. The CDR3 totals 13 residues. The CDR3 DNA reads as TGTGCCATCAAGGGACAGGTGAACACTGAAGCTTTCTTT. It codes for CAIKGQVNTEAFF.

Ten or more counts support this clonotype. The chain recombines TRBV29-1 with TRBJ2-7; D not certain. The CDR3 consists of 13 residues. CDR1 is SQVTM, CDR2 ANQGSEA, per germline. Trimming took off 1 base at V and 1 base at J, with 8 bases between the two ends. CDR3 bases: TGCAGCGTTGAAGGGGCAGTTTCCTACGAGCAGTACTTC. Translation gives CSVEGAVSYEQYF.

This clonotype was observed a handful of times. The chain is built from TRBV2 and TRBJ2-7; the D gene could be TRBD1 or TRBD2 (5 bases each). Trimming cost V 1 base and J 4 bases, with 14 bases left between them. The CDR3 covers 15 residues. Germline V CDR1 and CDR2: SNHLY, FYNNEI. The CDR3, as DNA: TGTGCCAGCAGTGAAGGGCCGGGACCCGAATACGAGCAGTACGTC. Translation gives CASSEGPGPEYEQYV.

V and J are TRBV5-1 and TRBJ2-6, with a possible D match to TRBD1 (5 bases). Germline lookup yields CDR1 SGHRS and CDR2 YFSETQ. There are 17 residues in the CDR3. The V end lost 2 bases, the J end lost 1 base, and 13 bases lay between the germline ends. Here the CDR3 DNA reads TGCGCCAGCAGCTTACGGCAGGGCCTATCTGGGGCCAACGTCCTGACTTTC. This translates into CASSLRQGLSGANVLTF.

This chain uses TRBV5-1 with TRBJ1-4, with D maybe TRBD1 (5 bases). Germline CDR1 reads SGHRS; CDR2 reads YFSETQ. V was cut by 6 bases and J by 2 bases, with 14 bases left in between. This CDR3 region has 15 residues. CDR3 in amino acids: CASTVSGITNEKLFF. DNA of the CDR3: TGCGCCAGCACCGTATCAGGGATTACTAATGAAAAACTGTTTTTT.

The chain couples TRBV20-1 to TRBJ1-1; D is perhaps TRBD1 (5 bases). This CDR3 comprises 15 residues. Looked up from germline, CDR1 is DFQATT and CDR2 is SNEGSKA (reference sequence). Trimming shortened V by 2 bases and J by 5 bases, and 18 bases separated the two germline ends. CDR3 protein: CSARSRLGRATEAFF. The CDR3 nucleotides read TGCAGTGCTAGATCGAGACTGGGCAGGGCGACTGAAGCTTTCTTT.

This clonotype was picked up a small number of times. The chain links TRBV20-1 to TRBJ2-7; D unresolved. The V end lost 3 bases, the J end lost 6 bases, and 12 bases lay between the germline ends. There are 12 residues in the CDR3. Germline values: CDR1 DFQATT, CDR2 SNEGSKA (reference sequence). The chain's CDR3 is CSASKLQREQYF. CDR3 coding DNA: TGCAGTGCTAGTAAGCTACAGCGCGAGCAGTACTTC.

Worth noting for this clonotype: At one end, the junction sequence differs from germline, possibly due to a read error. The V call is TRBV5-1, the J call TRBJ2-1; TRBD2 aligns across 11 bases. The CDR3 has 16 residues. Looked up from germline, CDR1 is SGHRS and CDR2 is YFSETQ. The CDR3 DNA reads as TGCGCCAGCAGGAGGTCTAGCGGGGGGCCCTACAATGAGCATTTCTTC. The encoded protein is CASRRSSGGPYNEHFF.

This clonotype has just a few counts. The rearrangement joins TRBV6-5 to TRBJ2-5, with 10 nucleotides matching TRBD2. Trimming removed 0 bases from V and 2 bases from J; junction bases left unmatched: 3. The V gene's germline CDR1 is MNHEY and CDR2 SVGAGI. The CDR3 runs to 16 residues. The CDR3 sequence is CASSYSVAGGQETQYF. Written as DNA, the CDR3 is TGTGCCAGCAGTTACTCGGTAGCGGGGGGACAAGAGACCCAGTACTTC.

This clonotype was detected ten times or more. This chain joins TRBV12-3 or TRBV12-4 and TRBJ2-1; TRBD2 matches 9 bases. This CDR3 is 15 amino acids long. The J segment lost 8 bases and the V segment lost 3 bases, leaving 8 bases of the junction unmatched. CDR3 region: CASSFGAGGSDEQFF. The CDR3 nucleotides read TGTGCCAGCAGTTTTGGGGCGGGGGGGTCGGATGAGCAGTTCTTC.

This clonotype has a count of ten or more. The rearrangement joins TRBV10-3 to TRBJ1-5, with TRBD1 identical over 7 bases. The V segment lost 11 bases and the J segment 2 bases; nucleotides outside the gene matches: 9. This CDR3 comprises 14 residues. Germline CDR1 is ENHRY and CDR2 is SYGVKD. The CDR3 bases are TGTGCCGCCTCAGGGGGATCGGGCAATCAGCCCCAGCATTTT. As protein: CAASGGSGNQPQHF.

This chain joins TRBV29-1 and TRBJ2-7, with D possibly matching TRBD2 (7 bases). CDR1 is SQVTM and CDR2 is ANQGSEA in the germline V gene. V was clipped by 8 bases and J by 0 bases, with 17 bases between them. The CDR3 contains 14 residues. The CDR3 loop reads CSPDPGEGSYEQYV. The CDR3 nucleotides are TGCAGCCCCGACCCAGGGGAGGGCTCCTACGAGCAGTACGTC.

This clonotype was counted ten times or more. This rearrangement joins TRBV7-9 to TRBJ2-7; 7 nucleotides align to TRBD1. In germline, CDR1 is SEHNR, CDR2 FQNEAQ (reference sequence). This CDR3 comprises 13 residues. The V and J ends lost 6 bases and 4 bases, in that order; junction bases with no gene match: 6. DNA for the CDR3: TGTGCCAGCAGAGGGACAGTAGGTTACGAGCAGTACTTC. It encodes CASRGTVGYEQYF.